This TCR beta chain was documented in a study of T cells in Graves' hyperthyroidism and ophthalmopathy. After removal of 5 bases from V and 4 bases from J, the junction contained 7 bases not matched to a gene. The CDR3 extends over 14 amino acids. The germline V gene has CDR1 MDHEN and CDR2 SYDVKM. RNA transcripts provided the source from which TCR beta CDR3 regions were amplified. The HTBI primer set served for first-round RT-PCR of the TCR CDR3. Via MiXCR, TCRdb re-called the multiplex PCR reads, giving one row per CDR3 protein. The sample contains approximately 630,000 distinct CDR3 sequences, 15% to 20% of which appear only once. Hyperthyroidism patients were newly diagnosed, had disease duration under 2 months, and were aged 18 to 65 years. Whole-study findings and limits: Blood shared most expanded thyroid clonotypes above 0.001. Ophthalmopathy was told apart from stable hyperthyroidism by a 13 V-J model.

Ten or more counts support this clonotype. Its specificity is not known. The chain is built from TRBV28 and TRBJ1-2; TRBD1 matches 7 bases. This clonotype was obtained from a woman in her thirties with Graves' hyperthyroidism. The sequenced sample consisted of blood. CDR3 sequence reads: CASSVGGAGYGYTF. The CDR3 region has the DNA TGTGCCAGCAGTGTAGGGGGCGCGGGCTATGGCTACACCTTC.